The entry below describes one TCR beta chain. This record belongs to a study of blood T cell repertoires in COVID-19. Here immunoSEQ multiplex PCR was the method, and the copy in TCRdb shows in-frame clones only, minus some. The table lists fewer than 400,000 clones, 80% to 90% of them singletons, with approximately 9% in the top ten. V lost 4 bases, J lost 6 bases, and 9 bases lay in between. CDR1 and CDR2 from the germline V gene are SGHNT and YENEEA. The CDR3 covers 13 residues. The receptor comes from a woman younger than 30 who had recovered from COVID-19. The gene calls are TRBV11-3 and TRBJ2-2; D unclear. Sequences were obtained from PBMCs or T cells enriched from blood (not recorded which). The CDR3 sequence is CASSSPSAGELFF. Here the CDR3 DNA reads TGTGCCAGCAGCTCACCCTCGGCCGGGGAGCTGTTTTTT.